A single sample is the source of the 8 T cell receptor beta chains below, sequenced in a study of blood T cell repertoires in COVID-19. Profiling relied on immunoSEQ multiplex PCR, and the TCRdb table lists in-frame clones only, not all of them. The data hold about 160,000 clones, with approximately 85% observed a single time. Sequencing input: peripheral blood. Every receptor here comes from a man at least 80 years old with COVID-19, enrolled during active disease.

The chain has TRBV28 and TRBJ1-5; perhaps TRBD1 as D (5 bases). Trimming pared 5 bases from V and 0 bases from J, leaving 8 bases between. Per germline, CDR1 MDHEN and CDR2 SYDVKM. The CDR3 is 14 amino acids. CDR3 region: CASSAQGSNQPQHF. The CDR3 DNA is TGTGCCAGCAGTGCTCAGGGTAGCAATCAGCCCCAGCATTTT.

The chain carries TRBV6-1 and TRBJ2-7; D perhaps matches TRBD1 (6 bases). The germline gives CDR1 MNHNS, CDR2 SASEGT. This CDR3 region has 16 residues. The V and J ends lost 4 bases and 3 bases respectively, with 19 bases between them. The DNA for the CDR3 is TGTGCCAGCAGTGTGGGACCCGACAGGAGATACTACGAGCAGTACTTC. The encoded protein is CASSVGPDRRYYEQYF.

The chain combines TRBV6-6 with TRBJ1-2; the match to TRBD1 covers 12 bases. Germline V gives CDR1 MNHNY, CDR2 SVGAGI (reference sequence). V trimming: 4 bases; J trimming: 7 bases; junction bases outside the gene matches: 7. The CDR3 consists of 15 residues. CDR3 amino acids: CASSSPGQGAAGYTF. The CDR3 nucleotides read TGTGCCAGCAGTTCCCCGGGACAGGGGGCTGCTGGCTACACCTTC.

V is TRBV27 and J is TRBJ1-1; no firm D call. The CDR3 extends over 16 amino acids. V lost 8 bases and J 0 bases, leaving 19 bases between the germline ends. Germline V gene data show CDR1 as MNHEY and CDR2 as SMNVEV (reference sequence). In nucleotides, the CDR3 is TGTGCCAGCCAAACTCTCCCCCGGGGAATGAACACTGAAGCTTTCTTT. Translated: CASQTLPRGMNTEAFF.

Turning to this clone: The sample holds other DNA sequences that translate to the same CDR3. This chain joins TRBV9 and TRBJ2-5; 8 positions agree with TRBD1. Germline lookup yields CDR1 SGDLS and CDR2 YYNGEE. There are 15 residues in the CDR3. Unmatched junction bases numbered 7, after V lost 4 bases and J lost 2 bases. The CDR3 sequence: CASSPRQGLQETQYF. For the CDR3, the DNA is TGTGCCAGCAGCCCTAGACAGGGGCTTCAAGAGACCCAGTACTTC. The entire variable domain, with the rest obtained from reference TRBV9 and TRBJ2-5, is as follows: DSGVTQTPKHLITATGQRVTLRCSPRSGDLSVYWYQQSLDQGLQFLIQYYNGEERAKGNILERFSAQQFPDLHSELNLSSLELGDSALYFCASSPRQGLQETQYFGPGTRLLVL.

This clone appeared a single time. The rearrangement uses TRBV27 and TRBJ2-6, with 10 bases that match TRBD1. The V gene's germline CDR1 is MNHEY and CDR2 SMNVEV (reference sequence). Trimming removed 8 bases from V and 2 bases from J; junction bases left unmatched: 9. The CDR3 sequence is 17 residues long. As DNA, the CDR3 is TGTGCCAGCGTTGACAGGGGGCGGATGGCTGGGGCCAACGTCCTGACTTTC. It translates to CASVDRGRMAGANVLTF. The whole variable domain, remainder taken from reference TRBV27 and TRBJ2-6, is EAQVTQNPRYLITVTGKKLTVTCSQNMNHEYMSWYRQDPGLGLRQIYYSMNVEVTDKGDVPEGYKVSRKEKRNFPLILESPSPNQTSLYFCASVDRGRMAGANVLTFGAGSRLTVL.

The CDR3 here is CASSGTTRRGYTF. CDR3 in DNA: TGTGCCAGCAGTGGGACTACCCGGAGAGGCTACACCTTC. The chain is built from TRBV28 and TRBJ1-2; a weak D match, TRBD1 (5 bases). Trimming shortened V by 5 bases and J by 8 bases, and 15 bases separated the two germline ends. The CDR3 consists of 13 residues. Germline CDR1 reads MDHEN; CDR2 reads SYDVKM.

This chain joins TRBV7-9 and TRBJ1-5, with D perhaps matching TRBD1 (5 bases). CDR1 is SEHNR and CDR2 is FQNEAQ in the germline V gene (reference sequence). V was cut by 1 base and J by 0 bases, with 13 bases left in between. The CDR3 is 17 residues long. Here the CDR3 DNA reads TGTGCCAGCAGCTTAGGGGGTTGGGGGGTTAGCAATCAGCCCCAGCATTTT. Its protein is CASSLGGWGVSNQPQHF.